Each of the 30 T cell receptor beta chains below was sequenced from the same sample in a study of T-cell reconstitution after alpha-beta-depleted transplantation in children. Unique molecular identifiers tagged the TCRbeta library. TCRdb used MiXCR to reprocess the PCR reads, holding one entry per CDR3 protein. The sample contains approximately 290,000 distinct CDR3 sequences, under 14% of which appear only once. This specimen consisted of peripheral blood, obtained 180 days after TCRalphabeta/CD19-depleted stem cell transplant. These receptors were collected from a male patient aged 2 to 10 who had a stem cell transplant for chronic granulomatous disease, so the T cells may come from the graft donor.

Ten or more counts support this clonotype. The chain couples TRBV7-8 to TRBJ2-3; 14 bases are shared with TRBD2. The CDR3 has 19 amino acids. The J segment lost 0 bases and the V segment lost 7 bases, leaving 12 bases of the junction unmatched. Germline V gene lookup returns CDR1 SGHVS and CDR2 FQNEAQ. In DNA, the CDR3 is TGTGCCAGCAATGCCCGGACTAGCGGGAGGTTTATTAGCACAGATACGCAGTATTTT. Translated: CASNARTSGRFISTDTQYF.

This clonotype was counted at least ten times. DNA of the CDR3: TGTGCCAGCAGTTTTAGACAGGGGGCTGTAAACATTCAGTACTTC. Its protein product is CASSFRQGAVNIQYF. The chain links TRBV7-2 to TRBJ2-4; 10 bases are a match to TRBD1. The CDR3 has 15 residues. After removal of 6 bases from V and 6 bases from J, the junction contained 8 bases not matched to a gene. Germline V gene lookup returns CDR1 SGHTA and CDR2 FQGNSA.

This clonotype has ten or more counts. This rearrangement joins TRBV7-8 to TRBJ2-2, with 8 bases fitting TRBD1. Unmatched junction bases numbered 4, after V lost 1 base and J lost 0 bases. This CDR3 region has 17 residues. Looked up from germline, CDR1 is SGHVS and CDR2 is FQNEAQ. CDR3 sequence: CASSLVSTGANTGELFF. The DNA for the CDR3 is TGTGCCAGCAGCTTAGTATCGACAGGGGCGAACACCGGGGAGCTGTTTTTT.

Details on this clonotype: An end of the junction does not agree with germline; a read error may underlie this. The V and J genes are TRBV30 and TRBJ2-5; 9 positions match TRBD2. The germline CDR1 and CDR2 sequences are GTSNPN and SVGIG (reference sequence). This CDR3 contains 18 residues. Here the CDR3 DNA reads TGTGCCTGGAGTGTAACGGGGCTAGCGGGAACGCATGGGGAGACCCAGTCCTTC. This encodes CAWSVTGLAGTHGETQSF.

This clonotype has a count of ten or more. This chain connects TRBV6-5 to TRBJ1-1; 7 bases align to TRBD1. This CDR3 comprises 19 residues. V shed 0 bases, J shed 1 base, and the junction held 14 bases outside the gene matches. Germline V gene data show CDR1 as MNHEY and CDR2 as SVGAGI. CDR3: CASSYSIGGRGRRNTEAFF. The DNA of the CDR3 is TGTGCCAGCAGTTACTCGATAGGGGGCAGGGGGAGGAGGAACACTGAAGCTTTCTTT.

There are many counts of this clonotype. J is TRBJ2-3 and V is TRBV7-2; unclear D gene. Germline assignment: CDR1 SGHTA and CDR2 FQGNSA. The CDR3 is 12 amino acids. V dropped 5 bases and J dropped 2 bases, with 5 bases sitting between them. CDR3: CASSLYTDTQYF. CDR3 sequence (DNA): TGTGCCAGCAGCCTCTACACAGATACGCAGTATTTT.

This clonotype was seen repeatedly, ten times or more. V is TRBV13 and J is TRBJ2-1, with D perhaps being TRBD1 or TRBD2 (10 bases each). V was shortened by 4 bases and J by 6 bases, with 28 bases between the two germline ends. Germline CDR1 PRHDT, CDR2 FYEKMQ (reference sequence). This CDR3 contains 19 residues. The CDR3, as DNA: TGTGCCAGCAGCTCTGGACAGGGGGAAGAAGCGGGAGGGTCCAATGAGCAGTTCTTC. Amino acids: CASSSGQGEEAGGSNEQFF. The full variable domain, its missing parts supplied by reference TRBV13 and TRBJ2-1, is AAGVIQSPRHLIKEKRETATLKCYPIPRHDTVYWYQQGPGQDPQFLISFYEKMQSDKGSIPDRFSAQQFSDYHSELNMSSLELGDSALYFCASSSGQGEEAGGSNEQFFGPGTRLTVL.

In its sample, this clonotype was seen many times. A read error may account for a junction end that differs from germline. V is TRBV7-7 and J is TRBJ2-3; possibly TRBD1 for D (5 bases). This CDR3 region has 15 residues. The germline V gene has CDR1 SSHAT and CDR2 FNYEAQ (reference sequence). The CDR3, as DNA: TGTGCTAGCAGCTTACCAGGACAAGACACAGATACGCAGTATTTT. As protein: CASSLPGQDTDTQYF.

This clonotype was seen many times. The CDR3 region is CASSPYPGAKRGYTGELFF. For the CDR3, the DNA is TGTGCCAGCAGCCCTTATCCGGGGGCTAAGCGGGGATACACCGGGGAGCTGTTTTTT. The chain couples TRBV4-2 to TRBJ2-2; D perhaps matches TRBD2 (7 bases). The V and J ends lost 4 bases and 3 bases respectively, with 24 bases between them. The CDR3 totals 19 residues. Per the germline V gene, CDR1 is LGHNA and CDR2 is YNFKEQ.

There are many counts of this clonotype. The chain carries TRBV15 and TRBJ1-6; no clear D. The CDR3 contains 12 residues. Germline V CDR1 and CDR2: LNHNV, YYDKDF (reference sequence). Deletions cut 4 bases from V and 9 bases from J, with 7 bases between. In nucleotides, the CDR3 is TGTGCCACCAGCACCCGTGGTTCACCCCTCCACTTT. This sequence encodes CATSTRGSPLHF.

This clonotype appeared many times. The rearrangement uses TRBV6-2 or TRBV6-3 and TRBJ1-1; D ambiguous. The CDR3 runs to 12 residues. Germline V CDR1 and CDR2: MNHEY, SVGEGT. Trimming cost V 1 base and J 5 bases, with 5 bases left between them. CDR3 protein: CASSYYLTEAFF. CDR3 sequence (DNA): TGTGCCAGCAGTTACTACCTAACTGAAGCTTTCTTT.

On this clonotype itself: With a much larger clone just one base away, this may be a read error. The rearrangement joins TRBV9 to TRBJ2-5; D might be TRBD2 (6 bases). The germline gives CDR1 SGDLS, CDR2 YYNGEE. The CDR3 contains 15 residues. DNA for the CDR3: TGTGCCGGCAGCGTTACAGTAGCGGCACAAGAGACCCAGTACTTC. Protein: CAGSVTVAAQETQYF.

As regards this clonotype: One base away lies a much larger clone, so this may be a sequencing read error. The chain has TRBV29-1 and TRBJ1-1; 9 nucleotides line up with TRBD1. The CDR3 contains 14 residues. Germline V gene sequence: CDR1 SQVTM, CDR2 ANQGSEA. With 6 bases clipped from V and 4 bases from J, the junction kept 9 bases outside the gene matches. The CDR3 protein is CSVPGTGSITEAFF. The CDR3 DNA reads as TGCAGCGTCCCCGGGACAGGGTCAATCACTGAAGCTTTCTTT.

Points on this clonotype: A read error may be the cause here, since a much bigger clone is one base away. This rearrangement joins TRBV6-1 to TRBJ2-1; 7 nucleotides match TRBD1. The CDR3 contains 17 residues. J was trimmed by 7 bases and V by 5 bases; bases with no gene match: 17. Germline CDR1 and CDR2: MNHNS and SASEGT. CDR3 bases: TGTGCCAGCAGTCCCCGGATGGACAGGAGTAGGGGAAATGAGCAGTTCTTC. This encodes CASSPRMDRSRGNEQFF.

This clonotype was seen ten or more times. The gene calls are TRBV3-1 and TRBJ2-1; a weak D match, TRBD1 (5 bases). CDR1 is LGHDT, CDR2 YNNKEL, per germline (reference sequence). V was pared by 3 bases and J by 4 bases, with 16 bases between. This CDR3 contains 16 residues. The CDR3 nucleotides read TGTGCCAGCAGCCACCCGGCGCAGGGTGGGTACAATGAGCAGTTCTTC. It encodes CASSHPAQGGYNEQFF.

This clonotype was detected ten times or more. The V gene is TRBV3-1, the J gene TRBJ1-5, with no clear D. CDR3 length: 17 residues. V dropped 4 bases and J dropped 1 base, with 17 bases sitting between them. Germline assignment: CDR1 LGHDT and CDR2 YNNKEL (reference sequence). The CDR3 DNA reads TGTGCCAGCAGCCTCACGAGACAAGGGTTGAGCAATCAGCCCCAGCATTTT. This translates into CASSLTRQGLSNQPQHF.

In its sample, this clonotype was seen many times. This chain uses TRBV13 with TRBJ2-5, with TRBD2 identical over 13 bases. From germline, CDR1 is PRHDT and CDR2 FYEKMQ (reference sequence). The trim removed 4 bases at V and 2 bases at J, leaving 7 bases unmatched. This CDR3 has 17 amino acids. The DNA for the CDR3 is TGTGCCAGCAGCTCTCTACGGACTAGCGGGAGACAAGAGACCCAGTACTTC. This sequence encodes CASSSLRTSGRQETQYF.

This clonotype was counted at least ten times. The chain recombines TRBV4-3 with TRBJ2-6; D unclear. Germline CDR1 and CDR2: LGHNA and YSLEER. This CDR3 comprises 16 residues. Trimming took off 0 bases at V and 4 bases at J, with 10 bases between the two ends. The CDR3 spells CASSQDPPTGANVLTF. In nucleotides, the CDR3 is TGCGCCAGCAGCCAAGACCCCCCCACGGGGGCCAACGTCCTGACTTTC.

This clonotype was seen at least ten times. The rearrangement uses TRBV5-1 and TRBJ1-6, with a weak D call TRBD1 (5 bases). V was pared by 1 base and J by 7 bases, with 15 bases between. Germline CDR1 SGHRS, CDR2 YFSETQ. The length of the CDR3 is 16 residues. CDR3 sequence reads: CASSLLGTDGNSPLHF. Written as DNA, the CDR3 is TGCGCCAGCAGCTTGTTAGGGACCGACGGGAATTCACCCCTCCACTTT.

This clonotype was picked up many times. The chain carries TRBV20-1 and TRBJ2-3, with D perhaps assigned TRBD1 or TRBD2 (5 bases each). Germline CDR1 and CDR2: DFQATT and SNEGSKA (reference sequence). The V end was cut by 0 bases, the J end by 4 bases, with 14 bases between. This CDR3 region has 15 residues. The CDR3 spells CSARDRGRTPDTQYF. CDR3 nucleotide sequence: TGCAGTGCTAGAGATCGGGGCAGAACTCCAGATACGCAGTATTTT.

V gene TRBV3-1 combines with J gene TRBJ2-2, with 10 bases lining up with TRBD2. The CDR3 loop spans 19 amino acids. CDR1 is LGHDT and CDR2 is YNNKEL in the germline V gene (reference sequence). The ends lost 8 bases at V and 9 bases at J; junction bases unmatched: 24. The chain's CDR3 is CASCLAPGGLAEIYRELFF. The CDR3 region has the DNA TGTGCCAGCTGTTTGGCTCCGGGAGGACTAGCGGAAATCTACCGGGAGCTGTTTTTT.

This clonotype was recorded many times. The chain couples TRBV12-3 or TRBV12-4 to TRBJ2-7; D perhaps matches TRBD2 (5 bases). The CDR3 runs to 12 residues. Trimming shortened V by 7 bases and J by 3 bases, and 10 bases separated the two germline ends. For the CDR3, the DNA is TGTGCCAGCACCTTCGGGAACTACGAGCAGTACTTC. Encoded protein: CASTFGNYEQYF.

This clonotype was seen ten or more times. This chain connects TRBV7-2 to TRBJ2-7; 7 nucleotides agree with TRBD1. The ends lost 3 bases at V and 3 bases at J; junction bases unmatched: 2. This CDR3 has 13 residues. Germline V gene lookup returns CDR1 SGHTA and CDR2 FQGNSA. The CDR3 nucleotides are TGTGCCAGCAGCTTGGGACAGTTCTACGAGCAGTACTTC. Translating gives CASSLGQFYEQYF.

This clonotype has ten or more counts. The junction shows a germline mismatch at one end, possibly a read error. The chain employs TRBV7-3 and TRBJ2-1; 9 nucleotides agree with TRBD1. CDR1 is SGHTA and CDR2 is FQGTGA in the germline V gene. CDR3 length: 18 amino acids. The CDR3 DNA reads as TGTGCCAGCAGCTTAAGAGAACAGGGGGCCTACTCCTCCAATGAGCAGTTCTTC. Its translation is CASSLREQGAYSSNEQFF.

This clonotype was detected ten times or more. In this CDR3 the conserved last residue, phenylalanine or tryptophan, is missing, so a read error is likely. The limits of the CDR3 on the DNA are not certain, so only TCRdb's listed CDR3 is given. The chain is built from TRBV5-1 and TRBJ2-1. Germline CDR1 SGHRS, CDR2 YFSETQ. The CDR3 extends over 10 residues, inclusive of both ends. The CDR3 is CASSLGPHML.

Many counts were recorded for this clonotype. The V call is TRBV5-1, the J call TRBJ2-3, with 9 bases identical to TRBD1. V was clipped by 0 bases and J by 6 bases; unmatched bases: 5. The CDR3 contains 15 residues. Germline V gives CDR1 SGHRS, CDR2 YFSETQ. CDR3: CASSLVVGQGDTQYF. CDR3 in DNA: TGCGCCAGCAGCTTGGTGGTGGGACAGGGCGATACGCAGTATTTT.

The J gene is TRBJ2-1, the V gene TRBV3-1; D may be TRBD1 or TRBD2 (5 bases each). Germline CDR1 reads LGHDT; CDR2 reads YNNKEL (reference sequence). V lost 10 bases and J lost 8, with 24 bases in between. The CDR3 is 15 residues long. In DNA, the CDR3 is TGTGCCACCTGGCTAGGGACGGACGGGTCACATGAGCAGTTCTTC. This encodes CATWLGTDGSHEQFF.

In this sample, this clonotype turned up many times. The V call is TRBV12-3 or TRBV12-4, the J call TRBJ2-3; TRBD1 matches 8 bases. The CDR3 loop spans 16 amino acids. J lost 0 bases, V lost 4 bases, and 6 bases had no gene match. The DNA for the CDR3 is TGTGCCAGCAGTTCCGGATACAGGGGGAGCACAGATACGCAGTATTTT. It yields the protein CASSSGYRGSTDTQYF.

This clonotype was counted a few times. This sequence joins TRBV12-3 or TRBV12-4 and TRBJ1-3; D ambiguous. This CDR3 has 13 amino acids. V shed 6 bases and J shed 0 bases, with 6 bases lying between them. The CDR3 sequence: CASRESSGNTIYF. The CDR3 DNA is TGTGCCAGCAGAGAGAGCTCTGGAAACACCATATATTTT.

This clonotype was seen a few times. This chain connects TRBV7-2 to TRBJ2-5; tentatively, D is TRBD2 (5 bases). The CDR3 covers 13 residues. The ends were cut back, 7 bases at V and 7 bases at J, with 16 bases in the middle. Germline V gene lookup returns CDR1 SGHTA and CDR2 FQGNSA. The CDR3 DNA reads TGTGCCAGCACCCTTTCGCGGGTCGGGACCCAGTACTTC. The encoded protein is CASTLSRVGTQYF.